The clone carrying this TCR beta chain was observed once. The record originates from a study of blood T cell repertoires in COVID-19. About the study: The origin of the acute and convalescent COVID-19 samples was the United States, Italy and Spain. From T cells, B-cell-depleted T cells, or PBMCs came the material, which was cDNA or gDNA.

Trimming removed 6 bases from V and 5 bases from J; junction bases left unmatched: 6. CDR3 length equals 14 residues. Germline-derived CDR1 and CDR2 are LGHNA and YNFKEQ. How the authors handled the data: The assay estimated nucleated cells by amplifying reference gene primers. The assay was immunoSEQ multiplex PCR, and TCRdb's table has in-frame clones only and misses some. The DNA was the basis for D and trimming; V, J and clone size are from that table. The repertoire holds roughly 200,000 clones, roughly 80% seen once, with approximately 4.4% in the top ten. This sequence originates from a man in his fifties with active or convalescent COVID-19. This chain joins TRBV4-2 and TRBJ2-3; 9 bases match TRBD2. Sequencing was done on a sample of peripheral blood. The CDR3, as DNA: TGTGCCAGCAGACGCGGGGGGGCCATAGATACGCAGTATTTT. This encodes CASRRGGAIDTQYF.